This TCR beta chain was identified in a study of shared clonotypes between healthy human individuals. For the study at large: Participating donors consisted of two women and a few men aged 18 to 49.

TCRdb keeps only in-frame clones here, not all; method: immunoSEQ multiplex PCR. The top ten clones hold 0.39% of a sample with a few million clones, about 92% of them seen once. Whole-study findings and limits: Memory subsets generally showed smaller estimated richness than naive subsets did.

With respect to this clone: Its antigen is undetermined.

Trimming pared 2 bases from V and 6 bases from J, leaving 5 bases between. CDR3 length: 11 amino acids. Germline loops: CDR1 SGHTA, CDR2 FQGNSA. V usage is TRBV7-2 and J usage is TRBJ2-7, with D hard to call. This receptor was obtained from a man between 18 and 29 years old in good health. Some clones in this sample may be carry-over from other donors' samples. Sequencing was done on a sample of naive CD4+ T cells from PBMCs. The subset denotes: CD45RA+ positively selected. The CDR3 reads CASSLRAEQYF. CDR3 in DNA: TGTGCCAGCAGCTTAAGGGCCGAGCAGTACTTC.